This T cell receptor beta chain came from a study of somatic mutations in cytotoxic T cells in rheumatoid arthritis. Overall study context: Flow sorting yielded some V beta antibody-stained T-cell populations at nearly 100% purity, among them V beta1+ cells sequenced for TCRB. Study results and limitations: Antigens bound by the expanded CD8+ clones were not identified.

Repertoires were generated with immunoSEQ multiplex PCR, while TCRdb's copy carries only in-frame clones and drops some. The sample lists 30,000 to 45,000 clones, 84% seen once, with roughly 3.2% in the top ten. Germline CDR1 and CDR2: LNHDA and SQIVND (reference sequence). Deletions cut 6 bases from V and 0 bases from J, with 12 bases between. The CDR3 loop spans 15 amino acids. About this clone itself: The antigen is undetermined.

V is TRBV19 and J is TRBJ2-1, with D unclear. This receptor was obtained from a middle-aged man in good health. Sequencing was performed on CD8+ T cells sorted from blood. The CDR3: CASSPSSSSYNEQFF. In DNA form, the CDR3 reads TGTGCCAGTAGCCCTAGTTCTAGCTCCTACAATGAGCAGTTCTTC.